Presented here are 7 T cell receptor beta chains from one specimen sequenced in a study of vaccination effects on CD4 cells after COVID-19. Peptide-pool stimulation followed by sequencing identified expanded antigen-specific CD4+ clonotypes in the ViraFEST assay. Cultured cells yielded isolated CD4+ T cells after more than nine days. Having tested negative for nucleocapsid antibodies, the vaccine recipients showed no prior SARS-CoV-2 infection. No antigens are known for them. Sequenced by immunoSEQ multiplex PCR; TCRdb stores in-frame clones only, minus some. The data hold 25,000 to 30,000 clones, with 70% to 80% observed a single time. The sample here was CD4+ T cells from PBMCs cultured with SARS-CoV-2 spike peptides, taken before COVID-19 vaccination. These receptors were collected from a human donor who received a COVID-19 vaccine.

J is TRBJ2-3 and V is TRBV3-1 (or the pseudogene TRBV3-2), with TRBD2 as a possible D gene (5 bases). CDR1 is LGHDT and CDR2 is YNNKEL in the germline V gene (reference sequence). The CDR3 runs to 14 residues. The germline V and J ends were trimmed by 2 bases and 3 bases, with 9 bases remaining between them. The CDR3 nucleotides are TGTGCCAGCAGCCAATTTGGGAGAACAGATACGCAGTATTTT. Translated: CASSQFGRTDTQYF.

This chain links TRBV5-1 with TRBJ2-1; 13 nucleotides align to TRBD2. The germline V gene encodes CDR1 SGHRS and CDR2 YFSETQ. The ends lost 0 bases at V and 6 bases at J; junction bases unmatched: 12. This CDR3 is 19 amino acids long. DNA of the CDR3: TGCGCCAGCAGCTTGGCCACTAGCGGGAGGGCCCTGCGGTCCAATGAGCAGTTCTTC. This sequence encodes CASSLATSGRALRSNEQFF.

This clone occurred a few times. This chain connects TRBV7-9 to TRBJ1-6; no definite D call. CDR1 and CDR2 (germline): SEHNR, FQNEAQ (reference sequence). CDR3 length: 14 amino acids. Trimming shortened V by 6 bases and J by 10 bases, and 16 bases separated the two germline ends. In nucleotides, the CDR3 is TGTGCCAGCAGAGCCGATGGGGTTGGGTCACCCCTCCACTTT. The encoded protein is CASRADGVGSPLHF.

The rearrangement links TRBV2 to TRBJ1-5; weak D call: TRBD1 (5 bases). The germline V gene encodes CDR1 SNHLY and CDR2 FYNNEI. This CDR3 has 16 residues. V gave up 3 bases and J gave up 0 bases, with 12 bases separating them. CDR3 nucleotide sequence: TGTGCCAGCAGTGACCAGGGTATGCTTAGCAATCAGCCCCAGCATTTT. It codes for CASSDQGMLSNQPQHF. The entire variable domain, with the rest obtained from reference TRBV2 and TRBJ1-5, is as follows: EPEVTQTPSHQVTQMGQEVILRCVPISNHLYFYWYRQILGQKVEFLVSFYNNEISEKSEIFDDQFSVERPDGSNFTLKIRSTKLEDSAMYFCASSDQGMLSNQPQHFGDGTRLSIL.

This chain links TRBV5-1 with TRBJ1-2, with D possibly matching TRBD1 (6 bases). Trimming left V 0 bases short and J 4 bases short, with 13 bases between. Germline CDR1 is SGHRS and CDR2 is YFSETQ. The length of the CDR3 is 15 residues. CDR3 amino acids: CASSLEAGVGYGYTF. Written as DNA, the CDR3 is TGCGCCAGCAGCTTGGAGGCAGGGGTGGGCTATGGCTACACCTTC.

The chain joins TRBV6-5 to TRBJ2-1; D is unclear. CDR3 length equals 15 residues. Germline-derived CDR1 and CDR2 are MNHEY and SVGAGI. V shed 5 bases and J shed 5 bases, with 16 bases lying between them. The CDR3 nucleotides are TGTGCCAGCAGTCGACTCCCCCCGACGGACAATGAGCAGTTCTTC. Amino acid sequence: CASSRLPPTDNEQFF.

V and J are TRBV7-2 and TRBJ1-2, with D unresolved. Trimming pared 3 bases from V and 3 bases from J, leaving 14 bases between. CDR1 and CDR2 from the germline V gene are SGHTA and FQGNSA. This CDR3 region has 15 residues. CDR3 in DNA: TGTGCCAGCAGCTTGAGGGAGGGTGCGGACTATGGCTACACCTTC. Residues: CASSLREGADYGYTF. The full variable domain, completed using reference TRBV7-2 and TRBJ1-2, is GAGVSQSPSNKVTEKGKDVELRCDPISGHTALYWYRQSLGQGLEFLIYFQGNSAPDKSGLPSDRFSAERTGGSVSTLTIQRTQQEDSAVYLCASSLREGADYGYTFGSGTRLTVV.